The clone carrying this TCR beta chain was seen a few times. CDR1 and CDR2 (germline): MGHRA, YSYEKL. The CDR3 contains 12 residues. Trimming stripped 1 base from V and 8 bases from J, with 8 bases between. This sample stems from a study of T-cell reconstitution after alpha-beta-depleted transplantation in children. The TCRbeta library incorporated unique molecular identifiers. MiXCR, applied by TCRdb to the PCR reads, yields one record per CDR3 protein. The table has hundreds of thousands of distinct CDR3 sequences, almost 10% seen once. This sequence joins TRBV4-1 and TRBJ1-1; D ambiguous. The source of this sequence is a human donor who donated a stem cell graft to a child with SCID. The sequenced sample was PBMCs from the stem cell graft donor, obtained from the stem cell graft. The CDR3 sequence is CASSQGVGEAFF. In DNA form, the CDR3 reads TGCGCCAGCAGCCAAGGCGTGGGAGAAGCTTTCTTT.